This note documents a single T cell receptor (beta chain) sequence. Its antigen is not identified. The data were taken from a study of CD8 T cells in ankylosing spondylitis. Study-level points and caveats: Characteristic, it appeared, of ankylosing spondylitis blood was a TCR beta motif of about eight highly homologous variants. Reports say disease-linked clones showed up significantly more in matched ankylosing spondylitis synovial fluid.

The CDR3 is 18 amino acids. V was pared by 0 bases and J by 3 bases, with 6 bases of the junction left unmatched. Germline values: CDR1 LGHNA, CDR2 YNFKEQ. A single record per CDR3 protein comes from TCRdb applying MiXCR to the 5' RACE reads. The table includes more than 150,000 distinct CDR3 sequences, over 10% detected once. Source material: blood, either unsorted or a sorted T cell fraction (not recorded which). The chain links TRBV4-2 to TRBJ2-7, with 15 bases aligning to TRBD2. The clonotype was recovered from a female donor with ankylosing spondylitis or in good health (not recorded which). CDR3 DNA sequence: TGTGCCAGCAGCCAAGATCGAGGGACTAGCGGGAGGCACTACGAGCAGTACTTC. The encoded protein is CASSQDRGTSGRHYEQYF.